This entry is about one T cell receptor (beta chain). Its specificity is unknown. CDR1 is SGHRS, CDR2 YFSETQ, per germline. V lost 5 bases and J lost 1, with 12 bases in between. This CDR3 is 14 amino acids long. The study ran its PCR with 60 Vbeta and 13 Jbeta primers. Sequenced by immunoSEQ multiplex PCR; TCRdb stores in-frame clones only, minus some. Of about 110,000 clones in the sample, 60% to 85% were seen once. The sample comes from a study of cytomegalovirus exposure and HLA in healthy donors. Background on the study: A data release that came early held approximately 85 million unique TCRs from HLA-typed donors.

Study results and caveats: The investigators catalogued 180 or so TCR beta chains as cytomegalovirus-associated.

The sequencing input was PBMCs. The V gene is TRBV5-1, the J gene TRBJ1-1; D is unclear. The sequence was collected from a male donor in good health and CMV-seronegative. The CDR3 sequence: CASSRPRGNTEAFF. CDR3 sequence (DNA): TGCGCCAGCAGTCGACCCCGAGGGAACACTGAAGCTTTCTTT.